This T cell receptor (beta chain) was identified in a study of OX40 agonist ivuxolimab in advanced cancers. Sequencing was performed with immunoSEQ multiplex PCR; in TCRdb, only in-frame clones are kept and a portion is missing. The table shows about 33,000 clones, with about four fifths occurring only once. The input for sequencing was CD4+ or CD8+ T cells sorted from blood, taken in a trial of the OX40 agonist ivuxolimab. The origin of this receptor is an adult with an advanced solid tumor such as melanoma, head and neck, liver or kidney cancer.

CDR3 nucleotide sequence: TGTGCCACAGACAGCCAAGAGACCCAGTACTTC. Its translation: CATDSQETQYF. The chain combines TRBV7-3 with TRBJ2-5, with a possible D match to TRBD1 (5 bases). V lost 10 bases and J 1 base, leaving 7 bases between the germline ends. CDR1 is SGHTA and CDR2 is FQGTGA in the germline V gene. The CDR3 covers 11 residues.